This TCR beta chain is drawn from a study of radiation and T cells in renal cell carcinoma. TCRdb's table, derived via immunoSEQ multiplex PCR, lists solely in-frame clones and lacks some. The profile shows 75,000 to 90,000 clones, approximately 90% of them singletons. Study-wide findings and caveats: From baseline, blood top tumor clonotypes peaked at 2 weeks post-radiation.

Note on this clone: Its antigen is unknown.

The ends were cut back, 2 bases at V and 7 bases at J, with 18 bases in the middle. CDR3 length equals 15 residues. Germline V gives CDR1 MNHNS, CDR2 SASEGT. The time point is: blood 4 weeks post-SBRT, at nephrectomy. Stated treatment: 15 Gy SBRT to primary tumor, nephrectomy 4 weeks later. Nephrectomy followed 15 Gy stereotactic body radiation by 4 weeks. Radiation-treated patients gave blood at baseline, week 2 and week 4. This renal cell carcinoma was of the clear cell type. V is TRBV6-1 and J is TRBJ2-7, with D possibly being TRBD1 (6 bases). This TCR was recovered from a woman in her seventies with renal cell carcinoma. Material: blood, obtained from a patient whose treatment included radiotherapy and nephrectomy. The CDR3: CASSERGRGIGEQYF. CDR3 DNA: TGTGCCAGCAGTGAAAGGGGTAGGGGGATTGGAGAGCAGTACTTC.